This TCR beta chain was obtained from a study of blood T cell repertoires in COVID-19. Study at large: Nucleic acid was either cDNA or gDNA, and it came from T cells, B-cell-depleted T cells, or PBMCs.

V was clipped by 2 bases and J by 2 bases; unmatched bases: 6. Germline loops: CDR1 SQVTM, CDR2 ANQGSEA. The CDR3 has 16 amino acids. Original methodology: Amplifying reference gene primers gave estimates of nucleated cell counts. Data came from immunoSEQ multiplex PCR; TCRdb stores just in-frame clones and leaves some out. The V and J calls and clone size come from that table; D and trimming were worked out from the DNA. Among some 47,000 clones listed, about 81% were seen once. The chain uses TRBV29-1 and TRBJ2-7; TRBD2 matches at 13 bases. Material for sequencing was peripheral blood. This TCR was recovered from a human donor in a cohort sampled during active COVID-19. CDR3 nucleotide sequence: TGCAGCGTTGAATCCCCGGGACTAGCGGGGACCTACGAGCAGTACTTC. This encodes CSVESPGLAGTYEQYF.